Following are 25 T cell receptor beta chains from one sample sequenced in a study of blood T cells in healthy people across ages. A second roughly 6 to 11 cycle PCR used barcoded and J-beta primers. TCRdb independently ran MiXCR on the 5' RACE reads; one entry per CDR3 protein. The sample lists fewer than 900,000 distinct CDR3 sequences; approximately 50% were seen once. What was sequenced was blood. All receptors come from a woman aged 55-70 years in good health.

The chain's CDR3 is CASSEVVAGVLFF. DNA for the CDR3: TGTGCCAGCAGTGAAGTCGTAGCGGGAGTGTTGTTCTTC. The chain has TRBV2 and TRBJ2-1, with TRBD2 identical over 9 bases. The V gene end was trimmed by 1 base and the J gene end by 15 bases; junction bases not matched to a gene: 7. This CDR3 comprises 13 residues. Germline CDR1 and CDR2: SNHLY and FYNNEI. Full variable domain (rest looked up from reference TRBV2 and TRBJ2-1): EPEVTQTPSHQVTQMGQEVILRCVPISNHLYFYWYRQILGQKVEFLVSFYNNEISEKSEIFDDQFSVERPDGSNFTLKIRSTKLEDSAMYFCASSEVVAGVLFFGPGTRLTVL.

The rearrangement links TRBV27 to TRBJ2-7; D possibly uses TRBD1 or TRBD2 (7 bases each). Trimming removed 5 bases at V and 3 bases at J, with 17 bases between. The CDR3 sequence is 15 residues long. Germline V gene lookup returns CDR1 MNHEY and CDR2 SMNVEV (reference sequence). For the CDR3, the DNA is TGTGCCAGCAGTGGAGCAGGGGGGGGACACTACGAGCAGTACTTC. Its protein product is CASSGAGGGHYEQYF.

The chain joins TRBV5-6 to TRBJ2-1, with D perhaps matching TRBD1 or TRBD2 (5 bases each). Trimming removed 3 bases from V and 14 bases from J, with 24 bases in between. Germline CDR1 SGHDT, CDR2 YYEEEE. The CDR3 extends over 15 amino acids. Written as DNA, the CDR3 is TGTGCCAGCAGCTCCCTGGGGACCAGCGGCCTGGGGAAGTTCTTC. Its protein product is CASSSLGTSGLGKFF.

The V call is TRBV27, the J call TRBJ2-1; no reliable D call. CDR1 is MNHEY and CDR2 is SMNVEV in the germline V gene (reference sequence). The CDR3 loop spans 13 amino acids. With 5 bases removed from V and 4 bases from J, the gap between germline ends came to 9 bases. The CDR3 coding sequence is TGTGCCAGCAGTCGTAGGGAATACAATGAGCAGTTCTTC. Translation: CASSRREYNEQFF.

J is TRBJ2-7 and V is TRBV10-3; 8 bases are a match to TRBD1. CDR3 length: 12 residues. The germline gives CDR1 ENHRY, CDR2 SYGVKD. The V and J ends lost 6 bases and 6 bases, in that order; junction bases with no gene match: 4. CDR3 in DNA: TGTGCCATCAGCCTGACAGGGGTCGAGCAGTACTTC. It codes for CAISLTGVEQYF.

A few counts support this clonotype. The rearrangement joins TRBV7-2 to TRBJ2-7, with a weak D call TRBD1 (6 bases). The CDR3 is 16 residues long. Deletions cut 5 bases from V and 4 bases from J, with 21 bases between. The germline gives CDR1 SGHTA, CDR2 FQGNSA. This chain's CDR3 is CASSQGPHRSGYEQYF. The CDR3 DNA sequence: TGTGCCAGCAGCCAGGGGCCCCATAGAAGTGGTTACGAGCAGTACTTC.

The chain combines TRBV18 with TRBJ2-6, with D uncertain. Trimming removed 2 bases from V and 0 bases from J, with 11 bases in between. The V gene's germline CDR1 is KGHSH and CDR2 LQKENI. The CDR3 spans 17 residues. The CDR3 nucleotides read TGTGCCAGCTCACCAGGACCGACGGTCTCTGGGGCCAACGTCCTGACTTTC. It is translated as CASSPGPTVSGANVLTF.

This chain uses TRBV20-1 with TRBJ2-4, with TRBD1 identical over 8 bases. Judging by the DNA end, TRBJ2-7 fits better; the J call may be wrong. CDR3 size: 16 residues. Germline CDR1 DFQATT, CDR2 SNEGSKA (reference sequence). For the CDR3, the DNA is TGCAGTGCTAGAGATCCAAGGACAGGGTACACCTACGAGCAGTACTTC. It yields the protein CSARDPRTGYTYEQYF.

A note on this clonotype: At one boundary the junction diverges from the germline segment, which might be a read error. The chain combines TRBV3-1 with TRBJ1-1, with D possibly being TRBD1 (5 bases). Germline CDR1 and CDR2: LGHDT and YNNKEL (reference sequence). The CDR3 contains 13 residues. CDR3 coding DNA: TGTGCCAGCAGTGACAGAGTGAATACTGAAGCTTTCTTT. The encoded protein is CASSDRVNTEAFF.

This clonotype showed up just a few times. V and J are TRBV14 and TRBJ2-1, with unresolved D. V lost 3 bases, J lost 0 bases, and 12 bases lay in between. Germline V gene data show CDR1 as SGHDN and CDR2 as FVKESK. This CDR3 is built from 16 residues. CDR3 sequence (DNA): TGTGCCAGCAGCCATTTCGCAGGTGGCTCCTACAATGAGCAGTTCTTC. Its protein is CASSHFAGGSYNEQFF.

The gene calls are TRBV10-3 and TRBJ1-1; D gene uncertain. CDR1 is ENHRY and CDR2 is SYGVKD in the germline V gene. V was pared by 4 bases and J by 1 base, with 7 bases between. CDR3 length: 13 amino acids. The DNA for the CDR3 is TGTGCCATCAGTGTTGAACAGAACACTGAAGCTTTCTTT. Protein sequence: CAISVEQNTEAFF.

The rearrangement joins TRBV3-1 to TRBJ2-3; a possible D gene is TRBD1 (6 bases). V lost 3 bases to trimming and J lost 5 bases, with 15 bases between them. Germline V gene data show CDR1 as LGHDT and CDR2 as YNNKEL (reference sequence). CDR3 length: 15 residues. CDR3 region: CASSQRGGPLDTQYF. The DNA of the CDR3 is TGTGCCAGCAGCCAGAGAGGGGGACCCTTAGATACGCAGTATTTT.

The chain carries TRBV7-2 and TRBJ2-3; no clear D gene. The CDR3 extends over 16 amino acids. V was shortened by 1 base and J by 2 bases, with 13 bases between the two germline ends. In germline, CDR1 is SGHTA, CDR2 FQGNSA. CDR3 bases: TGTGCCAGCAGCTTAGGGGTGAGGCGGACCACAGATACGCAGTATTTT. This gives the protein CASSLGVRRTTDTQYF.

This clonotype was seen a handful of times. The chain is built from TRBV27 and TRBJ2-1; TRBD2 agrees at 8 bases. CDR3 length: 16 amino acids. Trimming cost V 2 bases and J 2 bases; bases outside gene matches: 5. CDR1 is MNHEY and CDR2 is SMNVEV in the germline V gene (reference sequence). For the CDR3, the DNA is TGTGCCAGCAGTTTAGAGGTTAGCGGGACCTACAATGAGCAGTTCTTC. It is translated as CASSLEVSGTYNEQFF.

The V call is TRBV7-2, the J call TRBJ2-5; D remains ambiguous. The germline V and J ends were trimmed by 5 bases and 11 bases, with 18 bases remaining between them. This CDR3 region has 13 residues. Germline CDR1 is SGHTA and CDR2 is FQGNSA. CDR3: CASSPALKNEQYF. CDR3 sequence (DNA): TGTGCCAGCAGCCCGGCCCTAAAGAATGAGCAGTACTTC.

V and J are TRBV7-2 and TRBJ2-5, with D tentatively TRBD2 (5 bases). V gave up 7 bases and J gave up 1 base, with 10 bases separating them. CDR1 SGHTA and CDR2 FQGNSA come from the germline V gene. CDR3 length: 13 amino acids. The CDR3 nucleotides read TGTGCCAGCAACCGGGCGGGCCAAGAGACCCAGTACTTC. Its translation: CASNRAGQETQYF.

This clonotype showed up just a few times. The chain recombines TRBV20-1 with TRBJ2-1; 9 nucleotides align to TRBD2. The CDR3 totals 14 residues. Unmatched junction bases numbered 5, after V lost 3 bases and J lost 5 bases. Germline values: CDR1 DFQATT, CDR2 SNEGSKA (reference sequence). The CDR3 bases are TGCAGTGCTAGGAAACCTAGCGGGAACAATGAGCAGTTCTTC. Translated: CSARKPSGNNEQFF.

V usage is TRBV28 and J usage is TRBJ1-2; 9 bases are shared with TRBD1. Germline V gene sequence: CDR1 MDHEN, CDR2 SYDVKM. The ends lost 6 bases at V and 4 bases at J; junction bases unmatched: 6. The CDR3 loop spans 14 amino acids. CDR3: CASSYDRGGYGYTF. The CDR3 DNA reads as TGTGCCAGCAGCTACGACAGGGGGGGCTATGGCTACACCTTC.

The V and J genes are TRBV20-1 and TRBJ2-3; the D gene could be TRBD1 or TRBD2 (6 bases each). This CDR3 is 16 amino acids long. Germline V gene lookup returns CDR1 DFQATT and CDR2 SNEGSKA (reference sequence). V shed 3 bases and J shed 2 bases, with 18 bases lying between them. The CDR3 DNA follows: TGCAGTGCTAGTTTTCTACAGGGACTTTACACAGATACGCAGTATTTT. Amino acid sequence: CSASFLQGLYTDTQYF.

The rearrangement joins TRBV6-2 or TRBV6-3 to TRBJ2-1; D is unclear. Trimming shortened V by 0 bases and J by 2 bases, and 11 bases separated the two germline ends. This CDR3 is 16 amino acids long. Germline V CDR1 and CDR2: MNHEY, SVGEGT. CDR3 bases: TGTGCCAGCAGTTACTCGGCGGAGCCGGCCTACAATGAGCAGTTCTTC. It specifies CASSYSAEPAYNEQFF.

This clonotype was recorded a few times. The J gene is TRBJ2-6, the V gene TRBV9, with TRBD1 as a possible D gene (6 bases). The CDR3 spans 16 residues. The V gene's germline CDR1 is SGDLS and CDR2 YYNGEE. V was shortened by 4 bases and J by 2 bases, with 13 bases between the two germline ends. The CDR3 DNA reads TGTGCCAGCAGCCTCTGGGCAGGGGCTGGGGCCAACGTCCTGACTTTC. Translation gives CASSLWAGAGANVLTF.

The chain is built from TRBV14 and TRBJ2-2; perhaps TRBD1 as D (6 bases). The germline V gene encodes CDR1 SGHDN and CDR2 FVKESK. The CDR3 length is 16 residues. V was trimmed by 0 bases and J by 2 bases, leaving 10 bases between them. The CDR3 DNA is TGTGCCAGCAGCCAAGAGGGGGCAGTCAACACCGGGGAGCTGTTTTTT. This sequence encodes CASSQEGAVNTGELFF.

The V gene is TRBV7-3, the J gene TRBJ2-3; D could derive from TRBD1 or TRBD2 (5 bases each). The germline CDR1 and CDR2 sequences are SGHTA and FQGTGA. The CDR3 is made up of 16 amino acids. Deletions cut 5 bases from V and 9 bases from J, with 24 bases between. This CDR3 reads CASSPSPTTSQGTQYF. As DNA, the CDR3 is TGTGCCAGCAGCCCTAGCCCCACGACTTCCCAGGGAACGCAGTATTTT.

This clonotype has a handful of counts. This chain joins TRBV12-3 or TRBV12-4 and TRBJ2-5; perhaps TRBD1 as D (6 bases). Deletions cut 6 bases from V and 5 bases from J, with 13 bases between. The CDR3 is made up of 13 amino acids. Written as DNA, the CDR3 is TGTGCCAGCAGAACACAGGGCAGGGAGACCCAGTACTTC. It translates to CASRTQGRETQYF.

The chain has TRBV29-1 and TRBJ2-1; D is ambiguous. The CDR3 totals 14 residues. The germline V and J ends were trimmed by 6 bases and 0 bases, with 12 bases remaining between them. The V gene's germline CDR1 is SQVTM and CDR2 ANQGSEA. The CDR3 DNA is TGCAGCGTACAACAGCTGAGCTCCTACAATGAGCAGTTCTTC. Amino acids: CSVQQLSSYNEQFF.